A single sample is the source of the 19 T cell receptor beta chains below, sequenced in a study of breast tumors, draining lymph nodes, adjacent tissues. TCRdb itself ran the multiplex PCR reads through MiXCR, one entry per CDR3 protein. The sample consists of approximately 150,000 distinct CDR3 sequences, less than 35% of them appearing once. The lymph nodes were axillary draining lymph nodes from breast cancer patients. The sample taken for sequencing was axillary lymph node tissue. The receptors originated from a female donor with breast cancer. Some clones in this sample may be carry-over from other donors' samples.

The J gene is TRBJ2-5, the V gene TRBV7-9; D might be TRBD1 or TRBD2, each matching 5 bases. The CDR3 covers 17 residues. CDR1 and CDR2 from the germline V gene are SEHNR and FQNEAQ (reference sequence). V was cut by 2 bases and J by 9 bases, with 25 bases left in between. The CDR3 bases are TGTGCCAGCAGCTTACCGAAGGAGTCCGGAGAGGGGAAGCCCCAGTACTTC. This gives the protein CASSLPKESGEGKPQYF. Based on the CDR3 plus reference TRBV7-9 and TRBJ2-5, the full variable domain is DTGVSQNPRHKITKRGQNVTFRCDPISEHNRLYWYRQTLGQGPEFLTYFQNEAQLEKSRLLSDRFSAERPKGSFSTLEIQRTEQGDSAMYLCASSLPKESGEGKPQYFGPGTRLLVL.

The V call is TRBV7-2, the J call TRBJ2-5; no clear D. Germline-derived CDR1 and CDR2 are SGHTA and FQGNSA. The ends were cut back, 3 bases at V and 9 bases at J, with 20 bases in the middle. The CDR3 covers 15 residues. The CDR3 DNA follows: TGTGCCAGCAGCTTGACAAACGATCAGCCTATACCCCAGTACTTC. Translated, it gives CASSLTNDQPIPQYF.

This chain joins TRBV9 and TRBJ1-4, with D hard to call. This CDR3 spans 14 amino acids. The V end was cut by 0 bases, the J end by 8 bases, with 11 bases between. Germline CDR1 is SGDLS and CDR2 is YYNGEE. CDR3 loop: CASSVEGRMEKLFF. The CDR3 coding sequence is TGTGCCAGCAGCGTAGAAGGACGGATGGAAAAACTGTTTTTT.

The chain recombines TRBV12-5 with TRBJ2-7; no reliable D call. CDR3 length: 16 residues. CDR1 is LGHNT and CDR2 is FRNRAP in the germline V gene. The CDR3, as DNA: TGTGCCAGCAGTCCCCACCCGGGCCGTAGCACAGATACGCAGTACGTC. This sequence encodes CASSPHPGRSTDTQYV.

This clonotype was seen at least ten times. V and J are TRBV19 and TRBJ1-6; no clear D gene. The CDR3 length is 13 residues. Germline CDR1 reads LNHDA; CDR2 reads SQIVND (reference sequence). V gave up 7 bases and J gave up 4 bases, with 8 bases separating them. The CDR3 here is CASNNRYNSPLHF. The CDR3 DNA is TGTGCCAGTAATAACAGATATAATTCACCCCTCCACTTT. Full variable domain (remainder filled in from reference TRBV19 and TRBJ1-6): DGGITQSPKYLFRKEGQNVTLSCEQNLNHDAMYWYRQDPGQGLRLIYYSQIVNDFQKGDIAEGYSVSREKKESFPLTVTSAQKNPTAFYLCASNNRYNSPLHFGNGTRLTVT.

This clonotype was seen many times. The junction departs from germline at one end; a sequencing error may be responsible. CDR3 nucleotides: TGTGCCAGCAGTTGGTCAGGGGCTAACTATGGCTGCACCTTC. It translates to CASSWSGANYGCTF. This chain connects TRBV6-6 to TRBJ1-2; D is perhaps TRBD1 (6 bases). The germline CDR1 and CDR2 sequences are MNHNY and SVGAGI (reference sequence). The CDR3 sequence is 14 residues long.

This clonotype showed up many times. J is TRBJ1-4 and V is TRBV28; TRBD1 is a possible D gene (6 bases). The CDR3 contains 14 residues. V gave up 3 bases and J gave up 7 bases, with 12 bases separating them. Germline-derived CDR1 and CDR2 are MDHEN and SYDVKM. This CDR3 reads CASSLRQGSEKLFF. CDR3 DNA: TGTGCCAGCAGTTTGCGGCAGGGGAGTGAAAAACTGTTTTTT.

The chain combines TRBV12-3 or TRBV12-4 with TRBJ1-1, with a tentative D call TRBD1 (5 bases). The CDR3 consists of 16 residues. Between the trimmed V and J ends, which lost 1 base and 2 bases, there was a span of 14 bases. In DNA form, the CDR3 reads TGTGCCAGCAGTTTAGTGGTAGGGGCCTTCAACACTGAAGCTTTCTTT. This gives the protein CASSLVVGAFNTEAFF.

This clonotype came up a few times. V gene TRBV24-1 combines with J gene TRBJ1-2; TRBD1 matches at 7 bases. The CDR3 runs to 13 residues. The V and J ends lost 7 bases and 3 bases, in that order; junction bases with no gene match: 4. Germline values: CDR1 KGHDR, CDR2 SFDVKD. The CDR3 is CATRTGQDYGYTF. As DNA, the CDR3 is TGTGCCACCAGGACCGGACAGGACTATGGCTACACCTTC.

This chain links TRBV7-9 with TRBJ2-5, with 9 positions matching TRBD1. Per the germline V gene, CDR1 is SEHNR and CDR2 is FQNEAQ (reference sequence). V was pared by 4 bases and J by 5 bases, with 5 bases of the junction left unmatched. The CDR3 has 14 amino acids. CDR3 bases: TGTGCCAGCAGCTCCACAGGGGGCTGGGAGACCCAGTACTTC. Amino acids: CASSSTGGWETQYF.

This clonotype was seen at least ten times. The genes are TRBV19 and TRBJ2-1, with 13 nucleotides matching TRBD2. The CDR3 length is 15 residues. V shed 6 bases, J shed 4 bases, and the junction held 3 bases outside the gene matches. Germline CDR1 reads LNHDA; CDR2 reads SQIVND (reference sequence). Here the CDR3 reads CASSTTSGGYNEQFF. In DNA form, the CDR3 reads TGTGCCAGTAGCACGACTAGCGGGGGGTACAATGAGCAGTTCTTC.

In its sample, this clonotype was seen many times. The CDR3 nucleotides are TGTGCCAGCAGCCAAGAGTCTGATCGCACAGATACGCAGTATTTT. Residues: CASSQESDRTDTQYF. The chain has TRBV3-1 and TRBJ2-3, with D uncertain. Germline-derived CDR1 and CDR2 are LGHDT and YNNKEL (reference sequence). The CDR3 is 15 residues long. The V end lost 0 bases, the J end lost 1 base, and 8 bases lay between the germline ends.

The chain uses TRBV7-2 and TRBJ2-5, with D possibly matching TRBD2 (5 bases). Trimming took 1 base from V and 6 from J, leaving 12 bases between them. The CDR3 length is 14 residues. Germline values: CDR1 SGHTA, CDR2 FQGNSA. CDR3 sequence reads: CASSLGWSGKTQYF. DNA for the CDR3: TGTGCCAGCAGCTTAGGGTGGTCCGGGAAGACCCAGTACTTC. Based on the CDR3 plus reference TRBV7-2 and TRBJ2-5, the full variable domain is GAGVSQSPSNKVTEKGKDVELRCDPISGHTALYWYRQSLGQGLEFLIYFQGNSAPDKSGLPSDRFSAERTGGSVSTLTIQRTQQEDSAVYLCASSLGWSGKTQYFGPGTRLLVL.

The table lists this clonotype with many counts. The CDR3 loop reads CASSLLAGEIREYF. CDR3 sequence (DNA): TGTGCCAGCAGCTTGCTAGCGGGGGAGATACGGGAGTATTTT. V usage is TRBV7-2 and J usage is TRBJ2-3; the match to TRBD2 covers 10 bases. From germline, CDR1 is SGHTA and CDR2 FQGNSA. The CDR3 length is 14 residues. Unmatched junction bases numbered 10, after V lost 3 bases and J lost 13 bases.

This clonotype was seen ten or more times. At one boundary the junction diverges from the germline segment, which might be a read error. This chain uses TRBV7-6 with TRBJ2-3; D is uncertain. Germline CDR1 is SGHVS and CDR2 is FNYEAQ. This CDR3 region has 14 residues. The CDR3 DNA is TGTGCCAGCAGCTTAGTAGTTTCCGCAGATCCGCAGTATTTT. This sequence encodes CASSLVVSADPQYF. Filled out from reference TRBV7-6 and TRBJ2-3, the complete variable domain reads GAGVSQSPRYKVTKRGQDVALRCDPISGHVSLYWYRQALGQGPEFLTYFNYEAQQDKSGLPNDRFSAERPEGSISTLTIQRTEQRDSAMYRCASSLVVSADPQYFGPGTRLTVL.

The chain links TRBV7-2 to TRBJ2-2; tentative D call: TRBD2 (5 bases). The CDR3 loop spans 14 amino acids. V lost 3 bases to trimming and J lost 0 bases, with 5 bases between them. Germline-derived CDR1 and CDR2 are SGHTA and FQGNSA. Here the CDR3 DNA reads TGTGCCAGCAGCTTTAGCGCGAACACCGGGGAGCTGTTTTTT. Protein sequence: CASSFSANTGELFF.

The chain joins TRBV7-8 to TRBJ1-1; a weak D match, TRBD1 (6 bases). Trimming cost V 5 bases and J 4 bases, with 17 bases left between them. This CDR3 region has 15 residues. In germline, CDR1 is SGHVS, CDR2 FQNEAQ. CDR3 amino acids: CASSASRGGGTEAFF. DNA of the CDR3: TGTGCCAGCAGCGCGAGCCGCGGAGGGGGCACTGAAGCTTTCTTT.

The chain links TRBV11-2 to TRBJ2-7; 8 positions agree with TRBD1. Germline lookup yields CDR1 SGHAT and CDR2 FQNNGV. The CDR3 spans 19 residues. Germline trimming cut 3 bases from V and 3 bases from J; bases unmatched to any gene: 19. The DNA for the CDR3 is TGTGCCAGCAGCTTCCGCCAGACCCGCGCCCGGACAGGGATCTACGAGCAGTACTTC. It codes for CASSFRQTRARTGIYEQYF. The full variable domain, rest sourced from reference TRBV11-2 and TRBJ2-7, is EAGVAQSPRYKIIEKRQSVAFWCNPISGHATLYWYQQILGQGPKLLIQFQNNGVVDDSQLPKDRFSAERLKGVDSTLKIQPAKLEDSAVYLCASSFRQTRARTGIYEQYFGPGTRLTVT.

This clonotype was recorded many times. The J gene is TRBJ1-2, the V gene TRBV5-1, with D possibly matching TRBD1 (5 bases). Germline V CDR1 and CDR2: SGHRS, YFSETQ. The CDR3 sequence is 14 residues long. V lost 0 bases, J lost 4 bases, and 10 bases lay in between. CDR3 sequence (DNA): TGCGCCAGCAGCTTGGAGGGGACGGGCTATGGCTACACCTTC. Translated, it gives CASSLEGTGYGYTF. The complete variable domain, with remaining parts taken from reference TRBV5-1 and TRBJ1-2, reads KAGVTQTPRYLIKTRGQQVTLSCSPISGHRSVSWYQQTPGQGLQFLFEYFSETQRNKGNFPGRFSGRQFSNSRSEMNVSTLELGDSALYLCASSLEGTGYGYTFGSGTRLTVV.